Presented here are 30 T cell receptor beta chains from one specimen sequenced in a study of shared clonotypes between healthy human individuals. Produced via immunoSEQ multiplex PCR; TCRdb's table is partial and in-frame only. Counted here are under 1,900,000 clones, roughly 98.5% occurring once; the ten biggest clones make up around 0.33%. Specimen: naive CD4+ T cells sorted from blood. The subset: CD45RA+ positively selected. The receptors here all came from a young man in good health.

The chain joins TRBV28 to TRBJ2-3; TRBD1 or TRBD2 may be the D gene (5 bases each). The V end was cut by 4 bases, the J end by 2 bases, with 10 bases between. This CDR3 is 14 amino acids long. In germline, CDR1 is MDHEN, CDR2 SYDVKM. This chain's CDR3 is CASSSPGTTDTQYF. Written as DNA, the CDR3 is TGTGCCAGCAGTTCCCCGGGGACCACAGATACGCAGTATTTT.

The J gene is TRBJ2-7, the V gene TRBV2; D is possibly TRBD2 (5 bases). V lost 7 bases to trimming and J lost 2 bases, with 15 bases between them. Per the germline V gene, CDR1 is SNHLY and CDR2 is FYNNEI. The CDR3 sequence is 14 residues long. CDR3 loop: CASIRTAYTYEQYF. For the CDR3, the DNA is TGTGCCAGCATTCGGACTGCGTACACCTACGAGCAGTACTTC.

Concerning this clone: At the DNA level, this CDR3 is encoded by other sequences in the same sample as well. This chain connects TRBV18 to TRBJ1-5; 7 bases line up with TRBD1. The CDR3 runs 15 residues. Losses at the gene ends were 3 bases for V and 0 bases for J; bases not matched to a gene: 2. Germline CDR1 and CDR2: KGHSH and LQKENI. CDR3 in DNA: TGTGCCAGCTCACCCGGGACAGCTAGCAATCAGCCCCAGCATTTT. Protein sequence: CASSPGTASNQPQHF.

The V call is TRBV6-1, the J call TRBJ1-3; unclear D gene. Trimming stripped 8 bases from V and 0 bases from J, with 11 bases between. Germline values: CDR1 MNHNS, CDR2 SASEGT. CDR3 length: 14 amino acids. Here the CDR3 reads CASVKPYSGNTIYF. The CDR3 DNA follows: TGTGCCAGCGTTAAGCCTTACTCTGGAAACACCATATATTTT.

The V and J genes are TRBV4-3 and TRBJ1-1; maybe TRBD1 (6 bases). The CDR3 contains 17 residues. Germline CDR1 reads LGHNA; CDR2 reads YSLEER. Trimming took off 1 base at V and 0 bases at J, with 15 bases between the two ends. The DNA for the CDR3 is TGCGCCAGCAGCCAAGCTTGGACAGCACTAATGAACACTGAAGCTTTCTTT. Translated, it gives CASSQAWTALMNTEAFF.

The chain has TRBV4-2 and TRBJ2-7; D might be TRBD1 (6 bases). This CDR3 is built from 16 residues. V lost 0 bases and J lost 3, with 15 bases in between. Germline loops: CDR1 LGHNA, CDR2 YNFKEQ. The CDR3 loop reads CASSQDLSGQRYEQYF. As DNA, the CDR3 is TGTGCCAGCAGCCAAGATTTAAGCGGACAGCGCTACGAGCAGTACTTC.

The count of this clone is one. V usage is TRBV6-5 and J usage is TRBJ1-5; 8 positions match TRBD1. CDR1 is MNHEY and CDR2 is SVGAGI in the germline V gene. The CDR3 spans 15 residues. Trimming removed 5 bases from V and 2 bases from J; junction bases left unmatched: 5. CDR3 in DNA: TGTGCCAGCAGTAGGACAGGGCTGGGCAATCAGCCCCAGCATTTT. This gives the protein CASSRTGLGNQPQHF.

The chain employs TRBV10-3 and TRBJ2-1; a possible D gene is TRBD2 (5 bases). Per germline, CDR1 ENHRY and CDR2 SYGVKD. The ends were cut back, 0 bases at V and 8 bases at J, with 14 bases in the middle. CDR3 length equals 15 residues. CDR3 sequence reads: CAISESKLVGDEQFF. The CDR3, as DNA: TGTGCCATCAGTGAGTCTAAACTAGTAGGTGATGAGCAGTTCTTC.

In DNA form, the CDR3 reads TGTGCCAGCAGTGAAAGACTAGCGGGTTTATACTACGAGCAGTACTTC. Its translation is CASSERLAGLYYEQYF. The rearrangement joins TRBV28 to TRBJ2-7; 10 nucleotides line up with TRBD2. The germline V gene encodes CDR1 MDHEN and CDR2 SYDVKM. The V and J ends lost 5 bases and 3 bases, in that order; junction bases with no gene match: 10. The CDR3 is 16 residues long.

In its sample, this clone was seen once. CDR3 sequence: CASSPGYEQYF. CDR3 bases: TGTGCCAGCAGCCCGGGGTACGAGCAGTACTTC. V and J are TRBV5-5 and TRBJ2-7; a possible D gene is TRBD2 (5 bases). Per the germline V gene, CDR1 is SGHKS and CDR2 is YYEKEE (reference sequence). The CDR3 loop spans 11 amino acids. V shed 4 bases and J shed 4 bases, with 6 bases lying between them.

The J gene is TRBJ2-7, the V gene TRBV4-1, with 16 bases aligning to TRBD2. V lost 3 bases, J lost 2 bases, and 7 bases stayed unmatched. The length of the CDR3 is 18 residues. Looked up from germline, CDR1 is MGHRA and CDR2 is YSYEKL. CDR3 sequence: CASSHSPGLAGGTYEQYF. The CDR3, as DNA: TGCGCCAGCAGCCATTCTCCGGGACTAGCGGGAGGGACCTACGAGCAGTACTTC.

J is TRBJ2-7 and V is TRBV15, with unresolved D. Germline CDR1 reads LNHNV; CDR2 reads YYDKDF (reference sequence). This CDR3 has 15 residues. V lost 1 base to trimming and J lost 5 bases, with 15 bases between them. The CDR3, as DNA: TGTGCCACCAGCAGAGCCGGTAGGGTTCAAAACGAGCAGTACTTC. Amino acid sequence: CATSRAGRVQNEQYF.

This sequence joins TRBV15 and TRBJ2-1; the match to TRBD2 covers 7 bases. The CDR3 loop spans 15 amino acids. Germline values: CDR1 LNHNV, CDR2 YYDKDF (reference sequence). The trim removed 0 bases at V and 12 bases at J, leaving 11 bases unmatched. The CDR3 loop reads CATSRDLAGEGRQFF. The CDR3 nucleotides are TGTGCCACCAGCAGAGATCTGGCGGGAGAAGGGCGGCAGTTCTTC. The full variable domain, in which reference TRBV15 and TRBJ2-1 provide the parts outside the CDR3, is DAMVIQNPRYQVTQFGKPVTLSCSQTLNHNVMYWYQQKSSQAPKLLFHYYDKDFNNEADTPDNFQSRRPNTSFCFLDIRSPGLGDTAMYLCATSRDLAGEGRQFFGPGTRLTVL.

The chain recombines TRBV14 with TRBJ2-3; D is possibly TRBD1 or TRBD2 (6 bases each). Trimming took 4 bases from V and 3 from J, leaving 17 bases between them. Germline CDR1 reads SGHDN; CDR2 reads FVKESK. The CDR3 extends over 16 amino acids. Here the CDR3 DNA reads TGTGCCAGCAGCCGCGGGACACCTCATTTTACAGATACGCAGTATTTT. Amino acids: CASSRGTPHFTDTQYF.

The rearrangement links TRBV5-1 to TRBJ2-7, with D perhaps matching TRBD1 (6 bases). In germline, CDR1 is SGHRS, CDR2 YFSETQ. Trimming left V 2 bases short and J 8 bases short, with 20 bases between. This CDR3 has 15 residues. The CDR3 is CASSLTSGDPFKQYF. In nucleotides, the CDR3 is TGCGCCAGCAGCTTAACTTCAGGGGACCCTTTTAAGCAGTACTTC.

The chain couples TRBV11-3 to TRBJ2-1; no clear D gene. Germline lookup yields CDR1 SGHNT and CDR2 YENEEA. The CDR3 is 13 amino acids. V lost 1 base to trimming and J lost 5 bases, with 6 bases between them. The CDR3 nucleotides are TGTGCCAGCAGCTTAGTTAGAAACAATGAGCAGTTCTTC. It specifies CASSLVRNNEQFF.

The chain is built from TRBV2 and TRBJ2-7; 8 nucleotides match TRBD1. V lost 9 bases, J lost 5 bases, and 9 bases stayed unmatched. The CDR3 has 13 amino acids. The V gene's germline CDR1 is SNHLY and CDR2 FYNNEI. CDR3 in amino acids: CASGTRGLNEQYF. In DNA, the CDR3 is TGTGCCAGTGGGACCAGGGGGCTCAACGAGCAGTACTTC.

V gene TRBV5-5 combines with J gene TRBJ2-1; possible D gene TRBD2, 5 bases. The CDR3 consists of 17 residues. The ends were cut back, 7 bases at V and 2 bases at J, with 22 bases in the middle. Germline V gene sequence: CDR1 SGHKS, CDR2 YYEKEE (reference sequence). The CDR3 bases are TGTGCCAGCGGGGATTGGGAGCTAGCCCCTACCTACAATGAGCAGTTCTTC. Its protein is CASGDWELAPTYNEQFF. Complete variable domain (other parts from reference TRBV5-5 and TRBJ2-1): DAGVTQSPTHLIKTRGQQVTLRCSPISGHKSVSWYQQVLGQGPQFIFQYYEKEERGRGNFPDRFSARQFPNYSSELNVNALLLGDSALYLCASGDWELAPTYNEQFFGPGTRLTVL.

CDR3 coding DNA: TGTGCCACCAGCAGAGATCAGCCAGGGAGGTCCTACGAGCAGTACTTC. This codes for CATSRDQPGRSYEQYF. This rearrangement joins TRBV15 to TRBJ2-7; TRBD2 might be the D (6 bases). V was clipped by 0 bases and J by 1 base, with 13 bases between them. The CDR3 runs to 16 residues. Germline assignment: CDR1 LNHNV and CDR2 YYDKDF (reference sequence).

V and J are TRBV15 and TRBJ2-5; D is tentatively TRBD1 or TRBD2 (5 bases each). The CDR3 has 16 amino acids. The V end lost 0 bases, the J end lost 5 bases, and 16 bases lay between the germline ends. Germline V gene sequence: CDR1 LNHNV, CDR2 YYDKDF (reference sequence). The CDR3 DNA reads TGTGCCACCAGCAGAGATCTGGGACGGAAAGGGGAGACCCAGTACTTC. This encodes CATSRDLGRKGETQYF.

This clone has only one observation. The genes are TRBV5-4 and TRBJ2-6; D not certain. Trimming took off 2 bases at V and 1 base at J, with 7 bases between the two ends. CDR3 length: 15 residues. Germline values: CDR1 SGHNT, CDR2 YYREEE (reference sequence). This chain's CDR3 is CASSFLTSGANVLTF. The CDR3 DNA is TGTGCCAGCAGCTTTCTTACGTCTGGGGCCAACGTCCTGACTTTC. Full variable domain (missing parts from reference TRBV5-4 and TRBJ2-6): ETGVTQSPTHLIKTRGQQVTLRCSSQSGHNTVSWYQQALGQGPQFIFQYYREEENGRGNFPPRFSGLQFPNYSSELNVNALELDDSALYLCASSFLTSGANVLTFGAGSRLTVL.

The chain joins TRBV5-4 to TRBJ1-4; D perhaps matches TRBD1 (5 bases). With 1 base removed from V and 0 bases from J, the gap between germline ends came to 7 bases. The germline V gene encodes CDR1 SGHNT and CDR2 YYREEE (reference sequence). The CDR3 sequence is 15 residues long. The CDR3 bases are TGTGCCAGCAGCTTGCAGGGAGCAACTAATGAAAAACTGTTTTTT. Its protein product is CASSLQGATNEKLFF.

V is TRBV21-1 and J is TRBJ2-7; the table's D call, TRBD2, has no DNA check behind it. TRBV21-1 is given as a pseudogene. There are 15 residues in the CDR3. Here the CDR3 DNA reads TGTGCCAGCAGACCTTCGATCGGACTAGTGAACGAGCAGTACTTC. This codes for CASRPSIGLVNEQYF.

CDR3 protein: CSAMRPGTLSTREKLFF. CDR3 in DNA: TGCAGCGCAATGAGGCCCGGGACTCTTTCCACAAGGGAAAAACTGTTTTTT. The rearrangement links TRBV29-1 to TRBJ1-4; D is possibly TRBD1 (5 bases). Germline values: CDR1 SQVTM, CDR2 ANQGSEA. Between the trimmed V and J ends, which lost 7 bases and 8 bases, there was a span of 29 bases. The CDR3 covers 17 residues.

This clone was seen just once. The CDR3 sequence is CATQRRNTGELFF. The CDR3 DNA is TGTGCCACACAACGTAGGAACACCGGGGAGCTGTTTTTT. The chain combines TRBV2 with TRBJ2-2; no firm D call. The CDR3 extends over 13 amino acids. V was shortened by 10 bases and J by 1 base, with 10 bases between the two germline ends. CDR1 is SNHLY and CDR2 is FYNNEI in the germline V gene.

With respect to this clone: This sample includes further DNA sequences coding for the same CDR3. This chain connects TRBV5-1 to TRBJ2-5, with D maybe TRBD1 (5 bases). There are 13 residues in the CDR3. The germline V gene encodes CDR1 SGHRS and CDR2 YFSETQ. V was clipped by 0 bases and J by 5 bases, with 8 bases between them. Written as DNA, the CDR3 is TGCGCCAGCAGCTTGGAGGGGCTCGAGACCCAGTACTTC. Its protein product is CASSLEGLETQYF.

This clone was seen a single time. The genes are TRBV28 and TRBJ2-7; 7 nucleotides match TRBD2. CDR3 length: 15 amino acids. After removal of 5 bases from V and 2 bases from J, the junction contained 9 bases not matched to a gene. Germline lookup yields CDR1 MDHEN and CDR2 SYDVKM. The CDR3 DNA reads TGTGCCAGCAGTCCGGGAGGAAACTTGGCCTACGAGCAGTACTTC. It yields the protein CASSPGGNLAYEQYF.

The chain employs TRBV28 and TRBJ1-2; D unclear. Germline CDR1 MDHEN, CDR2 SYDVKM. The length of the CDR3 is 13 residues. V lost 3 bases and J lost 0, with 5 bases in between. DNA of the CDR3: TGTGCCAGCAGTTTGGCAGCTAACTATGGCTACACCTTC. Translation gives CASSLAANYGYTF.

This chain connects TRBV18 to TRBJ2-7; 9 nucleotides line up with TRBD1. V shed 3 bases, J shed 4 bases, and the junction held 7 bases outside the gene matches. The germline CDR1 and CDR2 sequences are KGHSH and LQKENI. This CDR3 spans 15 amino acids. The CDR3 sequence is CASSPGTGLRYEQYF. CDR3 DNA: TGTGCCAGCTCACCGGGGACAGGGTTGAGGTACGAGCAGTACTTC. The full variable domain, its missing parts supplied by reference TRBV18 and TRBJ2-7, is NAGVMQNPRHLVRRRGQEARLRCSPMKGHSHVYWYRQLPEEGLKFMVYLQKENIIDESGMPKERFSAEFPKEGPSILRIQQVVRGDSAAYFCASSPGTGLRYEQYFGPGTRLTVT.

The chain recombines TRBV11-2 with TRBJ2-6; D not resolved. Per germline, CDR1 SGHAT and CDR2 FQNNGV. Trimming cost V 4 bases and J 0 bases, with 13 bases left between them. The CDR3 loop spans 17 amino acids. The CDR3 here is CASSWVGRSSGANVLTF. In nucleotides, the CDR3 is TGTGCCAGCAGCTGGGTAGGACGGTCCTCTGGGGCCAACGTCCTGACTTTC.